This paragraph covers one TCR beta chain sequence. This record belongs to a study of T cell changes during pregnancy in multiple sclerosis. Trimming pared 1 base from V and 0 bases from J, leaving 17 bases between. This CDR3 spans 18 amino acids. CDR1 is SGHVS, CDR2 FQNEAQ, per germline. Generated by immunoSEQ multiplex PCR, the TCRdb table keeps only in-frame clones and is missing some. The table shows tens of thousands of clones, with approximately 94% occurring only once. The chain employs TRBV7-8 and TRBJ2-3; weak D call: TRBD1 (6 bases). Sequences were derived from peripheral blood, sampled in the third trimester of pregnancy. This receptor was taken from a female donor with multiple sclerosis, enrolled in a pregnancy study. CDR3 DNA: TGTGCCAGCAGCTTAGGAGATAGGGGGAAGTCTAGCACAGATACGCAGTATTTT. Translating gives CASSLGDRGKSSTDTQYF.